This is a list of T cell receptor beta chains from one sample in a study of a mutant IDH1 vaccine in newly diagnosed glioma. The table came from immunoSEQ multiplex PCR; TCRdb's copy has only in-frame clones and leaves some out. The sample consists of about 44,000 clones, 81% of them appearing once. The antigens of these receptors remain unknown. Sequencing used PBMCs, obtained from a glioma patient whose treatment included an IDH1 peptide vaccine. The source of these receptors is a woman aged 40 to 55 with glioma. Some clones in this sample may be carry-over from other donors' samples. Each CDR3 is given with its conserved first and last residue. A D gene is named only where the DNA matches it firmly. Rows give clone size only sometimes, using once, few, many, or a class for an expanded clone.

>TRBD1|TRBJ1-2|-|TRBV5-5
CASSLVVRDRDNYGYTF
TGTGCCAGCAGCTTGGTCGTTCGCGACAGGGACAACTATGGCTACACCTTC
>-|TRBJ2-2|-|TRBV7-9
CASSYLGQEISVAGELFF
TGTGCCAGCAGCTACCTTGGACAAGAAATTTCGGTGGCCGGGGAGCTGTTTTTT
>TRBD1|TRBJ2-1|-|TRBV9
CASSPQGAHNEQFF
TGTGCCAGCAGCCCACAGGGGGCCCACAATGAGCAGTTCTTC
>-|TRBJ2-7|-|TRBV5-1
CASSRGDSDYEQYF
TGCGCCAGCAGCCGGGGGGACAGCGACTACGAGCAGTACTTC
>TRBD2|TRBJ2-5|-|TRBV18
CASSPGLAGQETQYF
TGTGCCAGCTCACCCGGACTAGCGGGCCAAGAGACCCAGTACTTC
>-|TRBJ2-3|once|TRBV7-3
CASSADGDTQYF
TGTGCCAGCAGCGCGGACGGGGATACGCAGTATTTT
>-|TRBJ1-2|-|TRBV6-5
CASSTYGGGNYGYTF
TGTGCCAGCAGTACCTATGGAGGGGGAAACTATGGCTACACCTTC
>-|TRBJ2-5|-|TRBV6-5
CASSPNREETQYF
TGTGCCAGCAGCCCAAACAGGGAAGAGACCCAGTACTTC
>TRBD2|TRBJ2-3|-|TRBV9
CASSVDGSGRWADTQYF
TGTGCCAGCAGCGTAGATGGTAGCGGGAGATGGGCAGATACGCAGTATTTT
>-|TRBJ1-4|few|TRBV28
CASRINEKLFF
TGTGCCAGCAGGATTAATGAAAAACTGTTTTTT
>-|TRBJ1-5|-|TRBV7-9
CASSSRSSNQPQHF
TGTGCCAGCAGCTCCAGAAGCAGCAATCAGCCCCAGCATTTT
>-|TRBJ1-1|-|TRBV7-9
CASSPPRTVEAFF
TGTGCCAGCAGCCCACCCCGGACAGTTGAAGCTTTCTTT
>-|TRBJ1-2|-|TRBV28
CASSPGRFYGYTF
TGTGCCAGCAGTCCGGGACGGTTCTATGGCTACACCTTC
>TRBD1|TRBJ2-5|-|TRBV9
CASTRGQGGISGTQYF
TGTGCCAGCACCAGGGGACAGGGGGGTATTTCTGGGACCCAGTACTTC
>-|TRBJ1-5|-|TRBV19
CASMGVMEPQHF
TGTGCCAGTATGGGGGTCATGGAGCCCCAGCATTTT
>-|TRBJ1-4|-|TRBV9
CASSLGGNREAKLFF
TGTGCCAGCAGCCTTGGCGGGAACAGGGAAGCGAAACTGTTTTTT
>TRBD1|TRBJ1-2|-|TRBV2
CASRDRETIHGYTF
TGTGCCAGCCGGGACAGGGAGACCATACATGGCTACACCTTC
>-|TRBJ2-7|-|TRBV27
CASSLSLLLDEQYF
TGTGCCAGCAGTCTCTCTCTCCTCCTAGACGAGCAGTACTTC
>-|TRBJ1-4|-|TRBV5-1
CASSWGRLNEKLFF
TGCGCCAGCAGCTGGGGACGGCTTAATGAAAAACTGTTTTTT
>TRBD1|TRBJ1-5|-|TRBV28
CASSPPGGQPQHF
TGTGCCAGCAGTCCTCCAGGGGGGCAGCCCCAGCATTTT
>TRBD2|TRBJ2-7|-|TRBV7-2
CASSQQLAGISYEQYF
TGTGCCAGCAGCCAGCAACTAGCGGGTATTTCCTACGAGCAGTACTTC
>-|TRBJ2-4|few|TRBV19
CASSIRTVKNIQYF
TGTGCCAGTAGTATAAGAACAGTTAAAAACATTCAGTACTTC
>-|TRBJ1-3|-|TRBV7-9
CASSLSWANSGNTIYF
TGTGCCAGCAGCCTCTCATGGGCCAACTCTGGAAACACCATATATTTT
>-|TRBJ1-2|-|TRBV27
CASSLGVPYGYTF
TGTGCCAGCAGTTTAGGAGTGCCATATGGCTACACCTTC
>TRBD1|TRBJ1-5|-|TRBV7-2
CASSSRQGSQPQHF
TGTGCCAGCAGCTCCCGACAGGGTAGCCAGCCCCAGCATTTT
>-|TRBJ2-1|-|TRBV20-1
CSATGYNEQFF
TGCAGTGCAACAGGTTACAATGAGCAGTTCTTC
>TRBD1|TRBJ1-2|-|TRBV10-3
CAISPGGNYGYTF
TGTGCCATCAGCCCAGGGGGGAACTATGGCTACACCTTC
>-|TRBJ1-5|-|TRBV7-2
CASSLVSGGEQPQHF
TGTGCCAGCAGCTTAGTGTCCGGGGGCGAGCAGCCCCAGCATTTT
>-|TRBJ2-7|-|TRBV27
CASSFTVAYEQYF
TGTGCCAGCAGTTTTACCGTAGCCTACGAGCAGTACTTC
>-|TRBJ1-5|-|TRBV4-2
CASSQDGQLNQPQHF
TGTGCCAGCAGCCAAGACGGCCAGCTAAATCAGCCCCAGCATTTT
>-|TRBJ2-7|once|TRBV19
CASSRTLASSYEQYF
TGTGCCAGTAGTAGGACCCTTGCGAGCTCCTACGAGCAGTACTTC
>-|TRBJ1-3|-|TRBV4-2
CASSQTLGATGNTIYF
TGTGCCAGCAGCCAAACCCTCGGGGCGACTGGAAACACCATATATTTT
>TRBD1|TRBJ1-2|-|TRBV5-1
CASSSRQGNYGYTF
TGCGCCAGCAGCTCCCGACAGGGGAACTATGGCTACACCTTC
>-|TRBJ2-3|-|TRBV2
CASSERRDTQYF
TGTGCCAGCAGTGAAAGGAGAGATACGCAGTATTTT
>TRBD1|TRBJ1-1|once|TRBV5-1
CASSLGTTGATEAFF
TGCGCCAGCAGCTTGGGAACGACAGGGGCCACTGAAGCTTTCTTT
>TRBD1|TRBJ2-7|-|TRBV4-3
CASSQAMTGANVFYEQYF
TGCGCCAGCAGCCAAGCGATGACAGGGGCAAATGTCTTCTACGAGCAGTACTTC
>-|TRBJ2-7|once|TRBV5-6
CASGGHSYEQYF
TGTGCCAGCGGGGGACATTCCTACGAGCAGTACTTC
>-|TRBJ2-1|-|TRBV9
CASSVARFDEQFF
TGTGCCAGCAGCGTAGCCAGGTTCGATGAGCAGTTCTTC
>TRBD1|TRBJ2-7|-|TRBV9
CASSVGDRGFYEQYF
TGTGCCAGCAGCGTAGGGGACAGGGGGTTCTACGAGCAGTACTTC
>-|TRBJ1-3|-|TRBV7-2
CASSLSGVGNTIYF
TGTGCCAGCAGCTTATCAGGGGTTGGAAACACCATATATTTT
>-|TRBJ2-7|-|TRBV5-6
CASSRGGSQYF
TGTGCCAGCAGCCGTGGGGGGTCGCAGTACTTC
>-|TRBJ2-3|-|TRBV6-1
CASSEGFADTDTQYF
TGTGCCAGCAGTGAAGGTTTCGCGGACACAGATACGCAGTATTTT
>-|TRBJ2-7|-|TRBV6-5
CASSYSGATGRYF
TGTGCCAGCAGTTACTCCGGGGCTACGGGAAGGTACTTC
>-|TRBJ1-3|medium-sized|TRBV7-2
CASSLGDLVGNTIYF
TGTGCCAGCAGCTTAGGGGACCTTGTGGGAAACACCATATATTTT
>-|TRBJ2-1|-|TRBV5-4
CASSLEGGDRFYNEQFF
TGTGCCAGCAGCTTGGAAGGGGGGGACAGATTCTACAATGAGCAGTTCTTC
>-|TRBJ1-2|few|TRBV4-1
CASSQDRYGYTF
TGCGCCAGCAGCCAAGATCGGTATGGCTACACCTTC